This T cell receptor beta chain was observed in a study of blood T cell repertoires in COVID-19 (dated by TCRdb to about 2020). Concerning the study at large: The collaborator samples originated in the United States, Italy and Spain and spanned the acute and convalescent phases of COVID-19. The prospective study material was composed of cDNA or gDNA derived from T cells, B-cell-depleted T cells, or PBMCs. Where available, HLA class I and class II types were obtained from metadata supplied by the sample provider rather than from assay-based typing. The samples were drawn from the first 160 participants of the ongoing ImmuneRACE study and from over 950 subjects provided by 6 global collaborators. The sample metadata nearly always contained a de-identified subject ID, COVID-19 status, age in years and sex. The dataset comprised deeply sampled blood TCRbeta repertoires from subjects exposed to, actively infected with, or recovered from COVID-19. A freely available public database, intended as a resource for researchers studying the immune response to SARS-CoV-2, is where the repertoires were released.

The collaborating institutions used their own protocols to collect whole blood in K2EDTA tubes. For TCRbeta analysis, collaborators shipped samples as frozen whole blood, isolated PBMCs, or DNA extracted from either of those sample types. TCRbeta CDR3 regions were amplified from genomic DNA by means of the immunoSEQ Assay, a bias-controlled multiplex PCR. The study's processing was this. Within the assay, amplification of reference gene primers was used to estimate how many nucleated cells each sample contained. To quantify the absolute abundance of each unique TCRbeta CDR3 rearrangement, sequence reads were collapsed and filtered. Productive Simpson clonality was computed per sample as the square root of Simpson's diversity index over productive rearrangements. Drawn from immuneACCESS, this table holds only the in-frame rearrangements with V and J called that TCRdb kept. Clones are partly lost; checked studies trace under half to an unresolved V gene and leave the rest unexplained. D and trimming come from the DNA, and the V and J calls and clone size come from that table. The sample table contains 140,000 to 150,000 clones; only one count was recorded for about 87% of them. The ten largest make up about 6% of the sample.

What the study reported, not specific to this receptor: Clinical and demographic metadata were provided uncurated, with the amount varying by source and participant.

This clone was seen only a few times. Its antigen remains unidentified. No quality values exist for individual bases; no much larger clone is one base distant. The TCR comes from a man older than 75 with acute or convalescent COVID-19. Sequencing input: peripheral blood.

At the DNA level, the sequence is TGCGGACAAATCAGACAGATCCATGTTCAGCCCCAGCATTTT. Its product reads: CGQIRQIHVQPQHF. In this chain, TRBV23-1 is recombined with TRBJ1-5; TRBD1 might be the D gene, on 5 matching bases. TRBV23-1 is known as an ORF, though its function is uncertain. The CDR3 sequence holds 14 residues, the cysteine and phenylalanine included. Just CDR3 DNA is preserved here, 42 bases in frame from base 1.